Listed below are T cell receptor beta chains from one sample, sequenced in a study of blood T cell repertoires in COVID-19. Here immunoSEQ multiplex PCR was the method, and the copy in TCRdb shows in-frame clones only, minus some. The repertoire holds about 82,000 clones, with roughly 78% as singletons. The sequencing sample was made of peripheral blood. All receptors derive from a man aged 50 to 59 with active or convalescent COVID-19. Both conserved end residues are part of each CDR3. D genes are given only for firm matches. Clone size, where shown, is once, few, many, or a class for clones that have expanded.

NA	TRBV13	NA	TRBJ1-6	CASSLGDRDNSPLHF	TGTGCCAGCAGCTTAGGGGACAGAGATAATTCACCCCTCCACTTT
NA	TRBV18	few	TRBJ2-3	CASSPSQGTDTQYF	TGTGCCAGCTCACCGAGTCAGGGGACAGATACGCAGTATTTT
NA	TRBV6-5	NA	TRBJ1-4	CATRGQSNEKLFF	TGTGCCACACGAGGACAGTCTAATGAAAAACTGTTTTTT
TRBD2	TRBV19	NA	TRBJ2-3	CASTSGGAGDTQYF	TGTGCCAGTACGAGCGGGGGGGCCGGAGATACGCAGTATTTT
TRBD2	TRBV7-9	NA	TRBJ2-3	CASSERGFASTDTQYF	TGTGCCAGCAGCGAGCGGGGCTTCGCTAGCACAGATACGCAGTATTTT
TRBD1	TRBV5-4	NA	TRBJ2-1	CASSDGQGSFNEQFF	TGTGCCAGCAGCGACGGACAGGGGAGTTTCAATGAGCAGTTCTTC
NA	TRBV12-3/TRBV12-4	NA	TRBJ1-5	CASRPGSGGPQHF	TGTGCCAGCAGGCCAGGTTCCGGGGGGCCCCAGCATTTT
NA	TRBV2	few	TRBJ1-5	CASSEAVQGVSYQPQHF	TGTGCCAGCAGTGAAGCAGTTCAGGGTGTCTCATATCAGCCCCAGCATTTT
NA	TRBV6-2/TRBV6-3	NA	TRBJ1-2	CASSDGTSSNYGYTF	TGTGCCAGCAGTGACGGGACAAGCTCTAACTATGGCTACACCTTC
TRBD1	TRBV13	NA	TRBJ1-3	CASSLGGRGIPGNTIYF	TGTGCCAGCAGCTTAGGGGGCAGGGGGATCCCTGGAAACACCATATATTTT
TRBD2	TRBV18	NA	TRBJ2-1	CASSPLAGGYNEQFF	TGTGCCAGCTCACCGCTAGCGGGGGGGTACAATGAGCAGTTCTTC